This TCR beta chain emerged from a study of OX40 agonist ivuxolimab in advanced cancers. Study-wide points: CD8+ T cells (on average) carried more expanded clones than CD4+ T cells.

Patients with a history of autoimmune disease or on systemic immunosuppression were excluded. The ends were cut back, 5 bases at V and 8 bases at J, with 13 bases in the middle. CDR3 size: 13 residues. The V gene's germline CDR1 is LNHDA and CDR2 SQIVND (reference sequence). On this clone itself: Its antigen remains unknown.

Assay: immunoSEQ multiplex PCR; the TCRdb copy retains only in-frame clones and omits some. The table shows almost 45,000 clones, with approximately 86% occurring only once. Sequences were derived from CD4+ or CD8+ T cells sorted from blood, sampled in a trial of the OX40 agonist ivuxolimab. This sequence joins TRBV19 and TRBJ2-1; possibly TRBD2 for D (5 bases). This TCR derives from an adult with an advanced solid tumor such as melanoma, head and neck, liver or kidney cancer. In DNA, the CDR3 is TGTGCCAGTAGTTGGAGGAATAACGATGAGCAGTTCTTC. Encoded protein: CASSWRNNDEQFF.